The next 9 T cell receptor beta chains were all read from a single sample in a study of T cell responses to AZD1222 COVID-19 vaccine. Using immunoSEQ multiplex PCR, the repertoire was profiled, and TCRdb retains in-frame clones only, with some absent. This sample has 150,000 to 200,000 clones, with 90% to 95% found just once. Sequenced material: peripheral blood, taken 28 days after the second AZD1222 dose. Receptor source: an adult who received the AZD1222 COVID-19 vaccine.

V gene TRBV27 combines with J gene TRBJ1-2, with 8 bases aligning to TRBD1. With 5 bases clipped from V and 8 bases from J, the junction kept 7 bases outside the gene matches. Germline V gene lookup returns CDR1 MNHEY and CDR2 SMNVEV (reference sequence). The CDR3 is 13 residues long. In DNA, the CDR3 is TGTGCCAGCAGTCCTCGGACAGGGTTAGGCTACACCTTC. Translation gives CASSPRTGLGYTF.

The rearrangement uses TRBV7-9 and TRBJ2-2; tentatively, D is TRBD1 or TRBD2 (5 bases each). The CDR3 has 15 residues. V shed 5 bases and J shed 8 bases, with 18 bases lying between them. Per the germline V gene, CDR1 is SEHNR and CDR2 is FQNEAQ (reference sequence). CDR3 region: CASSRGTGIRGELFF. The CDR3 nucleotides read TGTGCCAGCAGCCGGGGCACAGGAATAAGGGGGGAGCTGTTTTTT.

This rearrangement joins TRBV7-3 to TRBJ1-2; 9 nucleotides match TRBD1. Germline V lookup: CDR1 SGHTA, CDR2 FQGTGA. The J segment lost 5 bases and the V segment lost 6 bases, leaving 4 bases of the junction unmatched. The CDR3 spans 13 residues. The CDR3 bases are TGTGCCAGCAGGTCCGGGACAGGGTATGGCTACACCTTC. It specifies CASRSGTGYGYTF.

CDR3: CASPGTGNYGYTF. The CDR3 DNA reads TGTGCCAGCCCCGGGACGGGGAACTATGGCTACACCTTC. The gene calls are TRBV7-2 and TRBJ1-2; maybe TRBD1 (5 bases). Germline CDR1 reads SGHTA; CDR2 reads FQGNSA. The CDR3 has 13 amino acids. V was shortened by 8 bases and J by 2 bases, with 12 bases between the two germline ends.

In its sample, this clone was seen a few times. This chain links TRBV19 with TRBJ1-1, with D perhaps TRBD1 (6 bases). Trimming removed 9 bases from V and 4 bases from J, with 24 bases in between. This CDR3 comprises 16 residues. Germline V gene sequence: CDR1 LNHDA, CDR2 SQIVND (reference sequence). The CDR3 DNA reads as TGTGCCAGCCACACCCCGGGGTCCAAAGGGGGCACTGAAGCTTTCTTT. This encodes CASHTPGSKGGTEAFF.

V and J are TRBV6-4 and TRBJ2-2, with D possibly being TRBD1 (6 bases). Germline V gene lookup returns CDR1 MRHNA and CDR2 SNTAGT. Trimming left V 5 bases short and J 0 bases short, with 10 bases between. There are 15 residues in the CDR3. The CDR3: CASSTGHANTGELFF. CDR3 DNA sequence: TGTGCCAGCAGTACGGGACACGCGAACACCGGGGAGCTGTTTTTT.

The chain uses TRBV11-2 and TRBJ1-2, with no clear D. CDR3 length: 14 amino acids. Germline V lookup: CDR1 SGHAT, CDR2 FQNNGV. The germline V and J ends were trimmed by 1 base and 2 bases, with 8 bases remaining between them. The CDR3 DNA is TGTGCCAGCAGCTTAGCTTCTCCCAACTATGGCTACACCTTC. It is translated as CASSLASPNYGYTF.

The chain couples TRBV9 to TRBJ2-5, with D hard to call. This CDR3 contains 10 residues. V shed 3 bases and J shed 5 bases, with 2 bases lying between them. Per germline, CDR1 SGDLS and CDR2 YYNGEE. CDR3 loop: CASSGETQYF. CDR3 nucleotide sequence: TGTGCCAGCAGCGGGGAGACCCAGTACTTC. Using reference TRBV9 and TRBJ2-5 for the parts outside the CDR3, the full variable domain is DSGVTQTPKHLITATGQRVTLRCSPRSGDLSVYWYQQSLDQGLQFLIQYYNGEERAKGNILERFSAQQFPDLHSELNLSSLELGDSALYFCASSGETQYFGPGTRLLVL.

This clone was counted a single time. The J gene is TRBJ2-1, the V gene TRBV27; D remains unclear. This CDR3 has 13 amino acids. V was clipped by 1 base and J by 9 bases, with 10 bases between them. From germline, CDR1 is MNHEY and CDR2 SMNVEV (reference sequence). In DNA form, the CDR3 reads TGTGCCAGCAGTTTATACGGGTACTCTGAGCAGTTCTTC. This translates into CASSLYGYSEQFF.